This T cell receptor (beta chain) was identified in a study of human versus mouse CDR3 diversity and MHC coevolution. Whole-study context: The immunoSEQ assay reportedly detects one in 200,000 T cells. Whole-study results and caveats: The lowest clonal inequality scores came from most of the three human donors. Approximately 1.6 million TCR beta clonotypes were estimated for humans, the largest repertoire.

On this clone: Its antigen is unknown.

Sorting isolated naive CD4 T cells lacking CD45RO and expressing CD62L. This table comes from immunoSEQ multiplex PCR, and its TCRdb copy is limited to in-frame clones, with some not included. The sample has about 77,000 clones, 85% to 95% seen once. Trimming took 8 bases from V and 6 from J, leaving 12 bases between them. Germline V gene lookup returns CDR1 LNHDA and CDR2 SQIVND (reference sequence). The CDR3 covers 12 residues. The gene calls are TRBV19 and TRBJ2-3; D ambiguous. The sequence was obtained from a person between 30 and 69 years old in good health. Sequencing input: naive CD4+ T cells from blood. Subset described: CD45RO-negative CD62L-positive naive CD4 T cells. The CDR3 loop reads CASSGNSDTQYF. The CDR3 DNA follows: TGTGCCAGTTCAGGTAACTCCGATACGCAGTATTTT.